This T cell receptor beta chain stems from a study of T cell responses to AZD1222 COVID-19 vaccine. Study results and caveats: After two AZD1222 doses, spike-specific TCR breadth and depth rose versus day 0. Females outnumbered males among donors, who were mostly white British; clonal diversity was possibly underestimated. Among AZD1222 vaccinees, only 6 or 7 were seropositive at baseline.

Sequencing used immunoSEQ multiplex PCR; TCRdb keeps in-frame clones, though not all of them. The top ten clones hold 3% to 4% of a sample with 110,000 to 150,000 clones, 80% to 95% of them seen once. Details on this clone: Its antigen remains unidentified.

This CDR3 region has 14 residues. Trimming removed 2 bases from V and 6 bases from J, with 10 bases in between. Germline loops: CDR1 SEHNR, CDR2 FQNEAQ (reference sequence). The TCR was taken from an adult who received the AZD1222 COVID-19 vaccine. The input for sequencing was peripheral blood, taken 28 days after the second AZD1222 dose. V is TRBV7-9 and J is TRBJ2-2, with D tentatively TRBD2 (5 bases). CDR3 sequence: CASSLSAGSGELFF. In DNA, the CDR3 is TGTGCCAGCAGCTTATCGGCGGGTTCCGGGGAGCTGTTTTTT.